This entry is about one TCR beta chain. Its antigen is not identified. In germline, CDR1 is MDHEN, CDR2 SYDVKM. This CDR3 has 15 residues. Clones were read by immunoSEQ multiplex PCR, and TCRdb kept only the in-frame ones, dropping some. This table has approximately 180,000 clones, around 93% appearing once. This sample is drawn from a study of shared clonotypes between healthy human individuals. Study results and caveats: A handful of donors showed sharing of 4.5% to 6% of naive CD4 clonotypes.

This receptor was obtained from a woman between 25 and 40 years old in good health. Sequencing was done on a sample of naive CD4+ T cells sorted from blood. Subset described: CD45RA+ positively selected. This sequence joins TRBV28 and TRBJ2-5; 7 nucleotides agree with TRBD1. Judging by the DNA end, TRBJ2-7 fits better; the J call may be wrong. The CDR3 here is CASSSLGTEHYEQYF. The CDR3 DNA follows: TGTGCCAGCAGTTCCCTCGGGACAGAGCACTACGAGCAGTACTTC.